The 13 T cell receptor beta chains listed next were all sequenced from one sample in a study of blood T cells in healthy people across ages. Then a second PCR, running roughly 7 to 11 cycles, was carried out with a sample-barcoded 5' primer and a J-beta primer mix. TCRdb called the 5' RACE reads again in MiXCR, with one record for every CDR3 protein. Here the sample spans 800,000 to 950,000 distinct CDR3 sequences, 30% to 45% being singletons. Input material: blood. The receptors come from a man younger than 35 in good health.

The V gene is TRBV28, the J gene TRBJ2-7; D may correspond to TRBD1 or TRBD2 (5 bases each). The germline gives CDR1 MDHEN, CDR2 SYDVKM. The CDR3 has 15 amino acids. V lost 3 bases, J lost 3 bases, and 15 bases lay in between. The CDR3 reads CASSLPGDRSYEQYF. CDR3 nucleotide sequence: TGTGCCAGCAGTTTGCCCGGGGACCGGAGCTACGAGCAGTACTTC. The variable domain in full, completed from reference TRBV28 and TRBJ2-7, reads DVKVTQSSRYLVKRTGEKVFLECVQDMDHENMFWYRQDPGLGLRLIYFSYDVKMKEKGDIPEGYSVSREKKERFSLILESASTNQTSMYLCASSLPGDRSYEQYFGPGTRLTVT.

The rearrangement links TRBV12-3 or TRBV12-4 to TRBJ1-2; no firm D call. This CDR3 contains 14 residues. Trimming stripped 4 bases from V and 6 bases from J, with 15 bases between. CDR3 loop: CASSSAPGSHGYTF. The DNA of the CDR3 is TGTGCCAGCAGTTCAGCGCCGGGGTCCCATGGCTACACCTTC.

This clonotype was detected ten times or more. The chain joins TRBV20-1 to TRBJ2-1; D is uncertain. The CDR3 has 14 residues. Trimming removed 3 bases from V and 8 bases from J, with 17 bases in between. The V gene's germline CDR1 is DFQATT and CDR2 SNEGSKA (reference sequence). In DNA, the CDR3 is TGCAGTGCTAGTCAGATAGGGCGGCAGGATGAGCAGTTCTTC. As protein: CSASQIGRQDEQFF.

Concerning this clonotype: One junction end disagrees with the germline gene, perhaps due to a read error. V gene TRBV18 combines with J gene TRBJ2-5, with 9 bases lining up with TRBD1. This CDR3 spans 15 amino acids. Germline V gives CDR1 KGHSH, CDR2 LQKENI. CDR3 residues: CASSPTGQGRETQYF. For the CDR3, the DNA is TGTGCCAGTTCACCGACGGGACAGGGAAGAGAGACCCAGTACTTC. The whole variable domain, remainder taken from reference TRBV18 and TRBJ2-5, is NAGVMQNPRHLVRRRGQEARLRCSPMKGHSHVYWYRQLPEEGLKFMVYLQKENIIDESGMPKERFSAEFPKEGPSILRIQQVVRGDSAAYFCASSPTGQGRETQYFGPGTRLLVL.

Concerning this clonotype itself: One end of the junction is discordant with germline, which a read error may explain. The rearrangement uses TRBV5-6 and TRBJ2-7; D assignment may be TRBD1 or TRBD2 (5 bases each). The CDR3 sequence is 15 residues long. The germline V gene encodes CDR1 SGHDT and CDR2 YYEEEE. In DNA, the CDR3 is TGTGCCAGCAGCTTCCGGGACCTCAGCTCCTACGAGCGGTACTTC. Protein sequence: CASSFRDLSSYERYF.

The rearrangement joins TRBV6-5 to TRBJ2-3; TRBD2 is a possible D gene (6 bases). Germline V gives CDR1 MNHEY, CDR2 SVGAGI. The CDR3 sequence is 15 residues long. V lost 4 bases to trimming and J lost 6 bases, with 17 bases between them. CDR3 DNA: TGTGCCAGCAGTTCGCACCAAACTAGCCGTGATACGCAGTATTTT. Translation gives CASSSHQTSRDTQYF.

As regards this clonotype: Just one base apart from a much larger clone, this may be a read error. The CDR3, as DNA: TGTACCACCAGCAGCGCCCGGGATTTCCATGAGACCCAGTACTTC. This gives the protein CTTSSARDFHETQYF. The genes are TRBV15 and TRBJ2-5; weak D call: TRBD2 (5 bases). The CDR3 extends over 15 amino acids. From germline, CDR1 is LNHNV and CDR2 YYDKDF (reference sequence).

The genes are TRBV7-9 and TRBJ1-5; unclear D gene. Trimming pared 4 bases from V and 0 bases from J, leaving 10 bases between. The CDR3 extends over 15 amino acids. In germline, CDR1 is SEHNR, CDR2 FQNEAQ (reference sequence). The CDR3 DNA follows: TGTGCCAGCAGCTCCGGTCCAGATAGCAATCAGCCCCAGCATTTT. As protein: CASSSGPDSNQPQHF.

This chain uses TRBV2 with TRBJ1-1; 10 positions match TRBD1. Trimming took 7 bases from V and 3 from J; bases not matched to a gene: 11. Germline V gene lookup returns CDR1 SNHLY and CDR2 FYNNEI. The CDR3 is 16 residues long. CDR3 sequence reads: CASKLDRGSRDTEAFF. The CDR3 nucleotides read TGTGCCAGCAAGTTGGACAGGGGGTCAAGGGACACTGAAGCTTTCTTT.

The V and J genes are TRBV2 and TRBJ2-1; D is perhaps TRBD2 (6 bases). This CDR3 has 16 amino acids. Germline V CDR1 and CDR2: SNHLY, FYNNEI. The V end was cut by 4 bases, the J end by 0 bases, with 13 bases between. The CDR3 loop reads CASSVPGRSSYNEQFF. CDR3 bases: TGTGCCAGCAGTGTCCCGGGGAGGAGCTCCTACAATGAGCAGTTCTTC. Drawing the rest from reference TRBV2 and TRBJ2-1, the complete variable domain is EPEVTQTPSHQVTQMGQEVILRCVPISNHLYFYWYRQILGQKVEFLVSFYNNEISEKSEIFDDQFSVERPDGSNFTLKIRSTKLEDSAMYFCASSVPGRSSYNEQFFGPGTRLTVL.

This clonotype was seen a few times. The chain couples TRBV6-1 to TRBJ1-5; a possible D gene is TRBD1 (6 bases). The CDR3 loop spans 19 amino acids. Germline V CDR1 and CDR2: MNHNS, SASEGT. Trimming cost V 6 bases and J 2 bases, with 26 bases left between them. The CDR3 here is CASRKLPDSRAGGNQPQHF. CDR3 sequence (DNA): TGTGCCAGCAGGAAGTTACCGGACAGTAGGGCTGGGGGCAATCAGCCCCAGCATTTT.

This clonotype was picked up many times. The chain's CDR3 is CASSQDLPLAGGIAQETQYF. DNA of the CDR3: TGTGCCAGCAGCCAAGACCTTCCCCTAGCGGGAGGAATTGCACAAGAGACCCAGTACTTC. The genes are TRBV4-2 and TRBJ2-5; TRBD2 agrees at 11 bases. This CDR3 comprises 20 residues. The V segment lost 0 bases and the J segment 2 bases; nucleotides outside the gene matches: 14. Germline CDR1 reads LGHNA; CDR2 reads YNFKEQ.

This clonotype was picked up many times. This CDR3 is CSHLGVPNEQYF. CDR3 sequence (DNA): TGCAGCCACTTGGGAGTCCCCAACGAGCAGTACTTC. The gene calls are TRBV20-1 and TRBJ2-7, with D possibly TRBD2 on 5 matching bases. From germline, CDR1 is DFQATT and CDR2 SNEGSKA (reference sequence). The CDR3 runs 12 residues.